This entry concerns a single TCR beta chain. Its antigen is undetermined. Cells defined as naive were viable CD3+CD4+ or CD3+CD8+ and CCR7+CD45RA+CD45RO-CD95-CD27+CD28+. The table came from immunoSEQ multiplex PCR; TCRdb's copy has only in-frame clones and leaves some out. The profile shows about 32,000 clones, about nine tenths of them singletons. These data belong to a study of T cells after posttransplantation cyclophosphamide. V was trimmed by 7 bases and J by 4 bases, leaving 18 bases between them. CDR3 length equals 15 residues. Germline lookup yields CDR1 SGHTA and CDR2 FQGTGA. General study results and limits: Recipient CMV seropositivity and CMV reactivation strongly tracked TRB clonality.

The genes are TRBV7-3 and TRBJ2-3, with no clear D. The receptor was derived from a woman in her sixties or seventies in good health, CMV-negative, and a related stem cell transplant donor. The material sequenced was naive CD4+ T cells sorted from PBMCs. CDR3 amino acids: CASIIRVSLADTQYF. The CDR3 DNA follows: TGTGCCAGCATCATAAGAGTATCCCTCGCAGATACGCAGTATTTT.